Following are 17 T cell receptor beta chains from one sample sequenced in a study of shared clonotypes between healthy human individuals. Profiling relied on immunoSEQ multiplex PCR, and the TCRdb table lists in-frame clones only, not all of them. The table has hundreds of thousands of clones, around 77% seen once. Input material: PBMCs. All receptors come from a woman between 40 and 50 years old in good health. Some clones in this sample may be carry-over from other donors' samples.

For the CDR3, the DNA is TGTGCCAGCAGGTCGGACAGGGACGATCGATATGGGCGGTTGAACACTGAAGCTTTCTTT. As protein: CASRSDRDDRYGRLNTEAFF. This rearrangement joins TRBV28 to TRBJ1-1; 8 bases align to TRBD1. The CDR3 totals 20 residues. CDR1 MDHEN and CDR2 SYDVKM come from the germline V gene. The V gene end was trimmed by 6 bases and the J gene end by 0 bases; junction bases not matched to a gene: 21.

On this clone: This likely came from a read error, as a far larger clone is one base away. The conserved phenylalanine or tryptophan is not found at the CDR3 terminus, so this likely reflects a read error. The gene calls are TRBV5-4 and TRBJ2-7, with TRBD1 matching over 9 bases. V was clipped by 3 bases and J by 2 bases; unmatched bases: 6. The CDR3 is made up of 15 amino acids. Germline loops: CDR1 SGHNT, CDR2 YYREEE (reference sequence). CDR3 protein: CASSSRTGDTYEQYL. DNA of the CDR3: TGTGCCAGCAGCTCGAGGACAGGGGATACCTACGAGCAGTACCTC.

The chain couples TRBV11-2 to TRBJ1-3, with a possible D match to TRBD1 (5 bases). TRBJ2-2 explains the end of the DNA better; the J call may be wrong. The V gene's germline CDR1 is SGHAT and CDR2 FQNNGV. CDR3 size: 13 residues. CDR3 nucleotide sequence: TGTGCCAGCAGCTTAGACAGGGCCGGGGAGCTGTTTTTT. Translating it yields CASSLDRAGELFF.

The rearrangement uses TRBV6-6 and TRBJ2-2; TRBD1 matches 9 bases. In germline, CDR1 is MNHNY, CDR2 SVGAGI (reference sequence). Trimming at V came to 5 bases and at J to 4 bases, leaving 2 bases not matched to a gene. The CDR3 runs 14 residues. CDR3 sequence reads: CASSRQGVTGELFF. In DNA, the CDR3 is TGTGCCAGCAGTAGACAGGGGGTCACCGGGGAGCTGTTTTTT.

This clone was seen more than once but under ten times. This chain joins TRBV11-1 and TRBJ2-5; no clear D gene. The tail of the sequence fits TRBJ2-7 better, so the J call may be wrong. The germline V gene encodes CDR1 SGHAT and CDR2 FQDESV (reference sequence). This CDR3 has 14 amino acids. The CDR3 nucleotides read TGTGCCAGCAGCTTAGCTACAGATTACTACGAGCAGTACTTC. It encodes CASSLATDYYEQYF.

The chain recombines TRBV2 with TRBJ2-3; possibly TRBD2 for D (5 bases). Trimming removed 1 base from V and 1 base from J, with 6 bases in between. From germline, CDR1 is SNHLY and CDR2 FYNNEI. This CDR3 has 14 residues. DNA for the CDR3: TGTGCCAGCAGTGAAGGACTACGCACAGATACGCAGTATTTT. As protein: CASSEGLRTDTQYF.

This clone is a singleton in its sample. Only one base separates this from a far larger clonotype, so it likely reflects a read error. J is TRBJ2-1 and V is TRBV6-6, with D perhaps matching TRBD2 (6 bases). Germline-derived CDR1 and CDR2 are MNHNY and SVGAGI (reference sequence). The CDR3 has 15 amino acids. The CDR3 nucleotides are TGTGCCAGCAGTTACGCTCCCGGAGGGACCAATGAGCAGCTCTTC. This encodes CASSYAPGGTNEQLF.

Concerning this clone: The junction departs from the called germline gene at one end, perhaps through a read error. The chain carries TRBV28 and TRBJ1-1; D may be TRBD1 (5 bases). Germline V gives CDR1 MDHEN, CDR2 SYDVKM. The CDR3 runs to 14 residues. CDR3 nucleotide sequence: TGTGCCAGCAGTTTAGGGGGAACCGTTGGAACTTTGGGATTT. It codes for CASSLGGTVGTLGF.

The table lists this clone with a count of one. Possible read error: a much larger clone is one base away. DNA of the CDR3: TGTGCCACCCTCTCCCGACCGTGGTACGAGCAGTACTTC. It is translated as CATLSRPWYEQYF. The gene calls are TRBV28 and TRBJ2-7, with no clear D. Germline V gene lookup returns CDR1 MDHEN and CDR2 SYDVKM. The CDR3 has 13 amino acids. Between the trimmed V and J ends, which lost 10 bases and 4 bases, there was a span of 17 bases.

For this clone: With a far larger clone one base away, a read error is the likely cause. This chain connects TRBV30 to TRBJ1-1, with unresolved D. This CDR3 contains 18 residues. Trimming stripped 1 base from V and 3 bases from J, with 24 bases between. Germline-derived CDR1 and CDR2 are GTSNPN and SVGIG (reference sequence). The DNA of the CDR3 is TGTGCCTGGAGTGCCTCCCAGGCCCGACGGGGATCGGACACTGAAGCTTTCTTT. Its protein is CAWSASQARRGSDTEAFF.

The chain combines TRBV20-1 with TRBJ2-1; 7 bases line up with TRBD2. The CDR3 is 11 residues long. V lost 8 bases to trimming and J lost 6 bases; unmatched junction nucleotides: 4. Germline assignment: CDR1 DFQATT and CDR2 SNEGSKA (reference sequence). The CDR3 DNA follows: TGCAGTCCCCGCGGGAGCAATGAGCAGTTCTTC. Its protein product is CSPRGSNEQFF.

V and J are TRBV5-6 and TRBJ2-5; D gene ambiguous. Trimming shortened V by 0 bases and J by 2 bases, and 2 bases separated the two germline ends. This CDR3 is built from 12 residues. Per the germline V gene, CDR1 is SGHDT and CDR2 is YYEEEE. CDR3 DNA sequence: TGTGCCAGCAGCTTGGTGCAAGAGACCCAGTACTTC. Translating gives CASSLVQETQYF. Supplemented by reference TRBV5-6 and TRBJ2-5, the full variable domain reads DAGVTQSPTHLIKTRGQQVTLRCSPKSGHDTVSWYQQALGQGPQFIFQYYEEEERQRGNFPDRFSGHQFPNYSSELNVNALLLGDSALYLCASSLVQETQYFGPGTRLLVL.

On this clone itself: A single base separates this from a much larger clone, so it may be a read error. V gene TRBV27 combines with J gene TRBJ1-5; 8 nucleotides match TRBD1. The CDR3 length is 16 residues. Losses at the gene ends were 5 bases for V and 4 bases for J; bases not matched to a gene: 10. Germline values: CDR1 MNHEY, CDR2 SMNVEV (reference sequence). The CDR3 region is CASSHLWTGNNQPQHF. CDR3 bases: TGTGCCAGCAGTCACCTCTGGACAGGGAATAATCAGCCCCAGCATTTT.

The chain employs TRBV5-1 and TRBJ2-1; 9 bases are shared with TRBD2. Losses at the gene ends were 4 bases for V and 8 bases for J; bases not matched to a gene: 4. The germline V gene encodes CDR1 SGHRS and CDR2 YFSETQ. The CDR3 is 13 amino acids. CDR3 residues: CASSRTSEDEQFF. The CDR3 bases are TGCGCCAGCAGCCGGACTAGCGAAGATGAGCAGTTCTTC. Looking up the rest from reference TRBV5-1 and TRBJ2-1 gives the full variable domain: KAGVTQTPRYLIKTRGQQVTLSCSPISGHRSVSWYQQTPGQGLQFLFEYFSETQRNKGNFPGRFSGRQFSNSRSEMNVSTLELGDSALYLCASSRTSEDEQFFGPGTRLTVL.

This sequence joins TRBV11-2 and TRBJ2-7; D might be TRBD1 or TRBD2, each matching 5 bases. Looked up from germline, CDR1 is SGHAT and CDR2 is FQNNGV. The ends were cut back, 5 bases at V and 1 base at J, with 21 bases in the middle. CDR3 length equals 17 residues. The chain's CDR3 is CASSNPGTNLGSYEQYF. CDR3 bases: TGTGCCAGCAGCAACCCCGGGACCAACCTAGGGTCCTACGAGCAGTACTTC.

With regard to this clone: A far larger clone is only one base removed, so a read error is likely. The same CDR3 also results from other DNA sequences found in this sample. CDR3 residues: CASSPPGDISYEQYF. CDR3 coding DNA: TGTGCCAGCAGCCCCCCGGGGGATATCTCCTACGAGCAGTACTTC. The chain combines TRBV7-2 with TRBJ2-7; D is possibly TRBD2 (6 bases). Trimming pared 5 bases from V and 0 bases from J, leaving 14 bases between. Germline CDR1 reads SGHTA; CDR2 reads FQGNSA. CDR3 length: 15 amino acids.

This sequence joins TRBV5-6 and TRBJ2-1, with D unclear. V lost 3 bases, J lost 4 bases, and 11 bases lay in between. The CDR3 has 14 residues. CDR1 SGHDT and CDR2 YYEEEE come from the germline V gene. Here the CDR3 DNA reads TGTGCCAGCAGCTCCACCGACTGGTACAATGAGCAGTTCTTC. This sequence encodes CASSSTDWYNEQFF. The variable domain in full, completed from reference TRBV5-6 and TRBJ2-1, reads DAGVTQSPTHLIKTRGQQVTLRCSPKSGHDTVSWYQQALGQGPQFIFQYYEEEERQRGNFPDRFSGHQFPNYSSELNVNALLLGDSALYLCASSSTDWYNEQFFGPGTRLTVL.